This paragraph covers one T cell receptor beta chain sequence. Its specificity is unknown. The authors loaded around 190 ng DNA, around 32,000 T cell genomes, into sorted-subset replicate PCRs. Profiled with immunoSEQ multiplex PCR; TCRdb holds only in-frame clones, not every one. The sample carries 2 million or so clones, roughly 96% recorded once. The ends lost 2 bases at V and 0 bases at J; junction bases unmatched: 10. Germline CDR1 is MGHRA and CDR2 is YSYEKL. The length of the CDR3 is 19 residues. This entry comes from a study of shared clonotypes between healthy human individuals. Study information: Contributing individuals were a couple of females and a few males aged 18 to 49. Broader study findings: Represented genetic and exposure-history diversity was restricted by having few donors.

The specimen sequenced was naive CD4+ T cells sorted from blood. Subset noted: CD45RA+ positively selected. The source of this sequence is a man aged 18 to 30 in good health. The V and J genes are TRBV4-1 and TRBJ2-6, with TRBD1 matching 7 bases. The CDR3 loop is CASSQLVGTASSGANVLTF. The CDR3 nucleotides are TGCGCCAGCAGCCAATTAGTCGGGACAGCGAGCTCTGGGGCCAACGTCCTGACTTTC.